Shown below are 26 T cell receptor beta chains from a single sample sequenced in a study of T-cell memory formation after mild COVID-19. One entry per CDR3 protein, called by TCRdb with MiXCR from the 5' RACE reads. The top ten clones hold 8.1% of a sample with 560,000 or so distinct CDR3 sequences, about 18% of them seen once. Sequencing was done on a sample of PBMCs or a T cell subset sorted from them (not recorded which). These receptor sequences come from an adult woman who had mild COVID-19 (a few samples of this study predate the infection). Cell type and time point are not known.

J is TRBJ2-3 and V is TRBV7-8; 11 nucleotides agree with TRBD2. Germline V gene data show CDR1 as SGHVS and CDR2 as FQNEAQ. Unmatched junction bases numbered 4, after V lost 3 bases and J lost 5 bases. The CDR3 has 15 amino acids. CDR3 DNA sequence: TGTGCCAGCAGCTTCACTAGCGGGAGTGGAGATACGCAGTATTTT. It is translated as CASSFTSGSGDTQYF.

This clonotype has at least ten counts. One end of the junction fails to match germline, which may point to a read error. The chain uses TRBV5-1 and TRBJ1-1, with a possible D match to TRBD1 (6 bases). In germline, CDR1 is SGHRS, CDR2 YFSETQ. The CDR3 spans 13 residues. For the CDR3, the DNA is TGTGCCAGCAGCTTAGGGGGGAACACTGAAGCTTTCTTT. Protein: CASSLGGNTEAFF.

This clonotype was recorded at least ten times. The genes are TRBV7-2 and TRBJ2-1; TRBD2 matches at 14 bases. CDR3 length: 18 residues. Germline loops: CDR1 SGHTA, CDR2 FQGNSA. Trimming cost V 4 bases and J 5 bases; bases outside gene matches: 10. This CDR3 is CASSSRTSGRSGNNEQFF. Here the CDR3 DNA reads TGTGCCAGCAGCTCCAGGACTAGCGGGAGGTCGGGGAACAATGAGCAGTTCTTC.

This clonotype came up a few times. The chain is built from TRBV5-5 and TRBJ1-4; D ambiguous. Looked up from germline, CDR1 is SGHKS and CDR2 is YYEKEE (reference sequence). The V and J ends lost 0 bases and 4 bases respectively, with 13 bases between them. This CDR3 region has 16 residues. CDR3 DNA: TGTGCCAGCAGCTTGGAGGGAGCTGATTTTAATGAAAAACTGTTTTTT. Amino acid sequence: CASSLEGADFNEKLFF.

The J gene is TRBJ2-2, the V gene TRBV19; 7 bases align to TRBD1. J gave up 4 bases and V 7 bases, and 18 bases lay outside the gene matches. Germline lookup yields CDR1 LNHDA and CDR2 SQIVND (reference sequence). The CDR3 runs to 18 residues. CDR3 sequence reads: CASKDLTYPGQSTGELFF. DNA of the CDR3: TGTGCCAGTAAAGACCTGACTTACCCGGGACAGTCCACCGGGGAGCTGTTTTTT.

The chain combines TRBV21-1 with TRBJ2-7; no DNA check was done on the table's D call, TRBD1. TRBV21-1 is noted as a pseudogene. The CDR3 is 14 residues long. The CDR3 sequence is CASSQTGLWYEQYF. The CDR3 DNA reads TGTGCCAGCAGCCAAACAGGGTTGTGGTACGAGCAGTACTTC.

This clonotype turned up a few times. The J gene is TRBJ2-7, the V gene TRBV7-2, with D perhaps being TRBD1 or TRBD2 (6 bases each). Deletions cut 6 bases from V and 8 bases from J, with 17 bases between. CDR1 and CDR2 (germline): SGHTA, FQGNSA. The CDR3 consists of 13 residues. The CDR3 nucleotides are TGTGCCAGCAGTTATGACCGACGGGGGCAGCAGTACTTC. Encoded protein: CASSYDRRGQQYF.

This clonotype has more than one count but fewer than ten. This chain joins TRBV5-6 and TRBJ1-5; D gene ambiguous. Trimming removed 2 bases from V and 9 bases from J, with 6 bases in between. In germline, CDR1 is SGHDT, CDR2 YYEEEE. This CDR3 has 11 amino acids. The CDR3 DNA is TGTGCCAGCAGCTTCGATGGGCCCCAGCATTTT. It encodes CASSFDGPQHF.

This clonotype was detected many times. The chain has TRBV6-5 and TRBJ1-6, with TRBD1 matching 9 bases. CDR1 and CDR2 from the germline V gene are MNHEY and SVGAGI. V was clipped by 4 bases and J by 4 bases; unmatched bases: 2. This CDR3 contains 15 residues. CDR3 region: CASSSGQGYNSPLHF. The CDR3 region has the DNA TGTGCCAGCAGTTCCGGACAGGGGTATAATTCACCCCTCCACTTT.

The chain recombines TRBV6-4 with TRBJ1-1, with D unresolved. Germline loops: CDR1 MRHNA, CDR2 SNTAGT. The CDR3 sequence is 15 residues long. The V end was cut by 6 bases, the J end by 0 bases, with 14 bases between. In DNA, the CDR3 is TGTGCCAGCAGCACTGAGGTCGGTCTGAACACTGAAGCTTTCTTT. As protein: CASSTEVGLNTEAFF.

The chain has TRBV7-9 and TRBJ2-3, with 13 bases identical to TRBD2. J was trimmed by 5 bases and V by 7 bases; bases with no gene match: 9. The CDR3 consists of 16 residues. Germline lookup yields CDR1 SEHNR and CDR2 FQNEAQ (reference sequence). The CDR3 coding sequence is TGTGCCAGCACCCTGGGACTAGCGGGGAGAATAGATACGCAGTATTTT. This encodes CASTLGLAGRIDTQYF.

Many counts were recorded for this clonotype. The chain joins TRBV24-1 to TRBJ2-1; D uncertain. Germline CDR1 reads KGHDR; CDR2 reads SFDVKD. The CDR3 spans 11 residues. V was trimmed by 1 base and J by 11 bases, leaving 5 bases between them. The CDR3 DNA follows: TGTGCCACCAGTGATTTTGGCAAGCAGTTCTTC. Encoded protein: CATSDFGKQFF.

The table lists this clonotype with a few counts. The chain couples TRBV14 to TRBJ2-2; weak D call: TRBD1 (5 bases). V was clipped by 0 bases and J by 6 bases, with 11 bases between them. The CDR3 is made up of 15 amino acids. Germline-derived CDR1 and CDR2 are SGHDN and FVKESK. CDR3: CASSQDPDRPGELFF. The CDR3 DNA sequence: TGTGCCAGCAGCCAAGACCCTGACAGACCCGGGGAGCTGTTTTTT.

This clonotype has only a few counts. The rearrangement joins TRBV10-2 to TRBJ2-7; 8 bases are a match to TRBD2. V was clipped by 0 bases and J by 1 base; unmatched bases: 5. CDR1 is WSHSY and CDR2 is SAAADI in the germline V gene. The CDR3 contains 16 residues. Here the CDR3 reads CASSESTAGESYEQYF. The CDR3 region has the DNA TGCGCCAGCAGTGAGTCGACAGCGGGAGAGTCCTACGAGCAGTACTTC.

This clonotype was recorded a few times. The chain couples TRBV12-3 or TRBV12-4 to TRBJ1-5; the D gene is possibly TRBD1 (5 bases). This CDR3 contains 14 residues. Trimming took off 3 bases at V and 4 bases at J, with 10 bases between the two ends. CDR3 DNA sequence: TGTGCCAGCAGTTTGGGGGAGAGAAATCAGCCCCAGCATTTT. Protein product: CASSLGERNQPQHF.

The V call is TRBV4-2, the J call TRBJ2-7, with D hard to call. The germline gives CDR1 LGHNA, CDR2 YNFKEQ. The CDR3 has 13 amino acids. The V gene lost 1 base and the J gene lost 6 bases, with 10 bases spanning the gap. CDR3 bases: TGTGCCAGCAGCCAAGTCGCACAATCCGAGCAGTACTTC. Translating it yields CASSQVAQSEQYF.

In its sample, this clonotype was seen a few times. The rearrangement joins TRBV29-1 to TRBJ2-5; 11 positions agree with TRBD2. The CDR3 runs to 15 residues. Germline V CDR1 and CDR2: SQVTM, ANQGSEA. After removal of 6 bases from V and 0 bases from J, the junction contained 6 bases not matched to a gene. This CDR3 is CSVPRTSGYQETQYF. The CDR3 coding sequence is TGCAGCGTCCCGCGGACTAGCGGGTACCAAGAGACCCAGTACTTC.

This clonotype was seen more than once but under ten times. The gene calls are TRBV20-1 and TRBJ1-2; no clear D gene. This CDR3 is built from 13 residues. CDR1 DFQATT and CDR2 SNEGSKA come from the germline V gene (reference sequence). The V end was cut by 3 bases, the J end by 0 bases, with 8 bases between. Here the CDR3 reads CSASLDANYGYTF. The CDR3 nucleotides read TGCAGTGCTAGCCTGGATGCTAACTATGGCTACACCTTC.

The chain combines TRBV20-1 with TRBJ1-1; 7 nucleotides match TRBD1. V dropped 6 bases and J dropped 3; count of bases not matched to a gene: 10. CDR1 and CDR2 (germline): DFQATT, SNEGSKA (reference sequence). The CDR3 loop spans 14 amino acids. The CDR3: CSATAGGWDTEAFF. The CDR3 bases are TGCAGTGCGACTGCAGGGGGGTGGGACACTGAAGCTTTCTTT.

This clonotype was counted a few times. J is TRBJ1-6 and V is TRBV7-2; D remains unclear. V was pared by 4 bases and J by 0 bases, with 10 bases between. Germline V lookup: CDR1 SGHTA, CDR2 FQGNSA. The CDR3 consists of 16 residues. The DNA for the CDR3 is TGTGCCAGCAGCTCGGCCAGGAGCTCCTATAATTCACCCCTCCACTTT. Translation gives CASSSARSSYNSPLHF.

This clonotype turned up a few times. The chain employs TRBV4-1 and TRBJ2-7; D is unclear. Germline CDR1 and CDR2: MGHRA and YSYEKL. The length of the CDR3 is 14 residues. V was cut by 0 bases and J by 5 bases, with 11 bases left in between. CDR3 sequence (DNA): TGCGCCAGCAGCCAAGAGGATAGGGTTCACGAGCAGTACTTC. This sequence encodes CASSQEDRVHEQYF.

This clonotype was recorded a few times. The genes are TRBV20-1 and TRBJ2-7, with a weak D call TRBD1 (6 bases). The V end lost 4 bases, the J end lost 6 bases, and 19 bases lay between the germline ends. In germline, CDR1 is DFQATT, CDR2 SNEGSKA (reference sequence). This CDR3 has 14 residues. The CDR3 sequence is CSAIDQQGLVEQYF. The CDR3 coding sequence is TGCAGTGCTATCGACCAACAGGGATTGGTCGAGCAGTACTTC.

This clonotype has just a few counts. The CDR3 loop is CASRPGEVGNSPLHF. CDR3 nucleotide sequence: TGTGCCAGTCGGCCGGGGGAAGTAGGAAATTCACCCCTCCACTTT. The chain recombines TRBV19 with TRBJ1-6; D is perhaps TRBD1 (5 bases). The CDR3 runs to 15 residues. Germline V lookup: CDR1 LNHDA, CDR2 SQIVND (reference sequence). The V end was cut by 8 bases, the J end by 7 bases, with 18 bases between.

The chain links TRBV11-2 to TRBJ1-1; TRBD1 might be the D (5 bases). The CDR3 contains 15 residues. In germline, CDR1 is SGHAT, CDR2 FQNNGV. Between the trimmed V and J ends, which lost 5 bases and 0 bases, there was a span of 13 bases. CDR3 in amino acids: CASSLTGTVNTEAFF. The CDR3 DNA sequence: TGTGCCAGCAGCCTCACCGGGACTGTGAACACTGAAGCTTTCTTT. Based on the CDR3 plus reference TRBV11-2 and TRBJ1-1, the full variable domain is EAGVAQSPRYKIIEKRQSVAFWCNPISGHATLYWYQQILGQGPKLLIQFQNNGVVDDSQLPKDRFSAERLKGVDSTLKIQPAKLEDSAVYLCASSLTGTVNTEAFFGQGTRLTVV.

CDR3 protein: CASSPRHMNTEAFF. The CDR3 region has the DNA TGTGCCAGCAGCCCGAGGCACATGAACACTGAAGCTTTCTTT. The chain joins TRBV12-3 or TRBV12-4 to TRBJ1-1; D uncertain. The V end lost 6 bases, the J end lost 0 bases, and 11 bases lay between the germline ends. The CDR3 spans 14 residues.

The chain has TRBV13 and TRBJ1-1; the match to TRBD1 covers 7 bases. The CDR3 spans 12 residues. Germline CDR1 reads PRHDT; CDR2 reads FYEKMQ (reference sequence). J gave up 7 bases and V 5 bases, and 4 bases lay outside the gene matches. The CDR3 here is CASSEGQLEAFF. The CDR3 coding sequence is TGTGCCAGCAGCGAGGGACAGCTTGAAGCTTTCTTT.